The 11 T cell receptor beta chains given below trace back to one sample, sequenced in a study of long-term antiretroviral therapy in people with HIV. With survey level as its setting, the immunoSEQ assay was v3.0. Using immunoSEQ multiplex PCR, the repertoire was profiled, and TCRdb retains in-frame clones only, with some absent. Here the sample spans roughly 15,000 clones, approximately 91% being singletons. The material was unsorted PBMCs, obtained 6.2 years after starting antiretroviral therapy. These receptors came from a man aged 35-49 years with HIV.

Written as DNA, the CDR3 is TGTGCCAGCAGCTTAGAAACAGGGCAAGCTTTCTTT. As protein: CASSLETGQAFF. The chain has TRBV11-2 and TRBJ1-1; tentatively, D is TRBD1 (6 bases). Deletions cut 0 bases from V and 9 bases from J, with 8 bases between. Germline assignment: CDR1 SGHAT and CDR2 FQNNGV. The CDR3 is made up of 12 amino acids.

The rearrangement joins TRBV27 to TRBJ1-2; D perhaps matches TRBD1 (5 bases). CDR3 length: 15 residues. Trimming took off 6 bases at V and 5 bases at J, with 19 bases between the two ends. The germline V gene has CDR1 MNHEY and CDR2 SMNVEV (reference sequence). The CDR3 nucleotides read TGTGCCAGCAGCCGACAGCTTGGGGGGGGATATGGCTACACCTTC. It is translated as CASSRQLGGGYGYTF.

This chain uses TRBV6-5 with TRBJ2-7; no reliable D call. Germline CDR1 reads MNHEY; CDR2 reads SVGAGI. This CDR3 contains 13 residues. Trimming removed 2 bases from V and 5 bases from J, with 10 bases in between. CDR3 region: CASSYAPKHEQYF. The CDR3 DNA is TGTGCCAGCAGTTACGCCCCCAAGCACGAGCAGTACTTC.

The CDR3: CASTQGRAGANVLTF. CDR3 DNA sequence: TGTGCCAGCACTCAGGGCAGGGCTGGGGCCAACGTCCTGACTTTC. The chain has TRBV11-2 and TRBJ2-6, with D possibly matching TRBD1 (5 bases). Trimming left V 7 bases short and J 2 bases short, with 12 bases between. The CDR3 loop spans 15 amino acids. Per germline, CDR1 SGHAT and CDR2 FQNNGV.

The J gene is TRBJ2-1, the V gene TRBV20-1; D may match TRBD1 or TRBD2 (5 bases each). This CDR3 is built from 11 residues. Trimming left V 4 bases short and J 9 bases short, with 10 bases between. Germline V CDR1 and CDR2: DFQATT, SNEGSKA (reference sequence). CDR3 protein: CSAKWGIEQFF. CDR3 DNA: TGCAGTGCTAAGTGGGGGATTGAGCAGTTCTTC.

V is TRBV29-1 and J is TRBJ2-1, with 8 bases fitting TRBD2. The germline V gene encodes CDR1 SQVTM and CDR2 ANQGSEA. CDR3 size: 18 residues. V was clipped by 8 bases and J by 0 bases; unmatched bases: 18. The CDR3 region is CSTRKKVAGSSSYNEQFF. DNA of the CDR3: TGCAGCACTCGAAAGAAGGTAGCGGGATCCAGCTCCTACAATGAGCAGTTCTTC.

This clone is a singleton in its sample. V and J are TRBV7-3 and TRBJ2-7; TRBD2 agrees at 9 bases. This CDR3 region has 17 residues. Trimming took 2 bases from V and 3 from J; bases not matched to a gene: 11. Per the germline V gene, CDR1 is SGHTA and CDR2 is FQGTGA. The chain's CDR3 is CASSLGGLASNVYEQYF. The CDR3 DNA sequence: TGTGCCAGCAGCTTAGGGGGACTAGCATCCAACGTCTACGAGCAGTACTTC.

The rearrangement uses TRBV5-1 and TRBJ2-2, with 11 bases aligning to TRBD2. From germline, CDR1 is SGHRS and CDR2 YFSETQ. V shed 4 bases and J 6 bases; nucleotides not matched to a gene: 8. This CDR3 has 16 residues. DNA of the CDR3: TGCGCCAGCAGCGTAGGACTAGCGGGCTCTGCCGGGGAGCTGTTTTTT. Its protein is CASSVGLAGSAGELFF.

The chain links TRBV2 to TRBJ2-7, with 14 nucleotides matching TRBD2. CDR1 is SNHLY, CDR2 FYNNEI, per germline. J gave up 5 bases and V 10 bases, and 10 bases lay outside the gene matches. The CDR3 loop spans 15 amino acids. CDR3 coding DNA: TGTGCCACCGGACTAGCGGGAGGCCCCGGGGACGAGCAGTACTTC. It encodes CATGLAGGPGDEQYF. The full variable domain, in which reference TRBV2 and TRBJ2-7 provide the parts outside the CDR3, is EPEVTQTPSHQVTQMGQEVILRCVPISNHLYFYWYRQILGQKVEFLVSFYNNEISEKSEIFDDQFSVERPDGSNFTLKIRSTKLEDSAMYFCATGLAGGPGDEQYFGPGTRLTVT.

The rearrangement joins TRBV19 to TRBJ1-2; 11 bases align to TRBD1. Germline loops: CDR1 LNHDA, CDR2 SQIVND (reference sequence). The CDR3 spans 13 residues. V lost 6 bases and J lost 6; bases outside the gene matches: 3. CDR3 coding DNA: TGTGCCAGTAGCCGGACAGGGGGCGATGGCTACACCTTC. Translating it yields CASSRTGGDGYTF. The variable domain in full, completed from reference TRBV19 and TRBJ1-2, reads DGGITQSPKYLFRKEGQNVTLSCEQNLNHDAMYWYRQDPGQGLRLIYYSQIVNDFQKGDIAEGYSVSREKKESFPLTVTSAQKNPTAFYLCASSRTGGDGYTFGSGTRLTVV.

This clone is medium-sized (0.01 to 0.1%). V and J are TRBV10-3 and TRBJ2-7; 10 bases are shared with TRBD2. J lost 5 bases, V lost 0 bases, and 4 bases had no gene match. The CDR3 extends over 15 amino acids. Germline assignment: CDR1 ENHRY and CDR2 SYGVKD. The CDR3 region is CAISESNLAGDEQYF. DNA for the CDR3: TGTGCCATCAGTGAGTCTAACCTAGCGGGAGACGAGCAGTACTTC.